This T cell receptor beta chain stems from a study of cytomegalovirus exposure and HLA in healthy donors. Background on the study: The 100 million to 120 million unique TCR beta sequences, from roughly 180 million T cells, were found by an earlier analysis.

In the PCR, 60 Vbeta and 13 Jbeta primers were used. Assay used: immunoSEQ multiplex PCR; TCRdb lists only in-frame clones, some missing. The profile covers 65,000 to 90,000 clones, with less than 80% appearing a single time and over 7% taken by the ten largest. This CDR3 is 14 amino acids long. Trimming took off 3 bases at V and 3 bases at J, with 12 bases between the two ends. Germline CDR1 reads SNHLY; CDR2 reads FYNNEI. This clone turned up a few times. Its antigen is still unknown. Study-level findings and limits: A list of approximately 160 TCR beta chains associated with cytomegalovirus was given. Productive status was seen about 90% or about 30% of the time for most TCR beta V segments in an earlier analysis.

This receptor was obtained from a woman aged 40 to 50 in good health and CMV-seropositive. Sequencing input: PBMCs. The V and J genes are TRBV2 and TRBJ2-7, with D unclear. CDR3 sequence (DNA): TGTGCCAGCAGTGACCCCAGGTGGGTCTACGAGCAGTACTTC. Amino acid sequence: CASSDPRWVYEQYF.